This passage covers 16 T cell receptor beta chains from one sample sequenced in a study of CD8+ T cells in alopecia areata (dated by TCRdb to the late 2010s). Library prep was done by the immunoSEQ multiplex PCR assay. To provide template for TCR sequencing, every sample had RNA extracted and reverse transcribed into cDNA. The table comes from immuneACCESS by way of TCRdb, which keeps in-frame sequences with V and J called. Part of the clones is missing from these tables; in studies checked, under half for an unresolved V gene and the rest for unknown reasons. The sample table shows about 99,000 clones, and 85% to 90% are seen once. 11% of the sample is in the top ten clones. In light of the paper, this sample's treatment or condition label describes: oral pan-JAK inhibitor, 5-10 mg twice daily. The specimen was CD8+ T cells sorted from blood, collected around week 34, from a patient treated with tofacitinib. All receptors derive from a human donor with alopecia areata.

In this sample, this clone turned up once. J is TRBJ1-5 and V is TRBV27, with D unclear. The V end lost 5 bases, the J end lost 1 base, and 6 bases lay between the germline ends. The CDR3 length is 13 residues. CDR1 and CDR2 from the germline V gene are MNHEY and SMNVEV (reference sequence). The CDR3 nucleotides read TGTGCCAGCAGTCCCTCAAGCAATCAGCCCCAGCATTTT. Translation gives CASSPSSNQPQHF.

The rearrangement uses TRBV6-5 and TRBJ1-5; TRBD1 aligns across 7 bases. The germline CDR1 and CDR2 sequences are MNHEY and SVGAGI. V was pared by 5 bases and J by 3 bases, with 4 bases of the junction left unmatched. The CDR3 loop spans 14 amino acids. Written as DNA, the CDR3 is TGTGCCAGCAGTCACACAGGGGACAATCAGCCCCAGCATTTT. It translates to CASSHTGDNQPQHF.

The rearrangement uses TRBV7-4 and TRBJ2-1; TRBD1 is a possible D gene (6 bases). This CDR3 region has 16 residues. Trimming cost V 3 bases and J 3 bases, with 15 bases left between them. Germline loops: CDR1 SGHVT, CDR2 SQSDAQ. DNA for the CDR3: TGTGCCAGCAGCTTTTTCAGGGGCACAAACTACAATGAGCAGTTCTTC. Its translation: CASSFFRGTNYNEQFF.

V usage is TRBV21-1 and J usage is TRBJ1-4; the table names TRBD1, a call not compared with the DNA. TRBV21-1 is given as a pseudogene. The CDR3 has 15 residues. The CDR3 region has the DNA TGTGCCAGCAGCAGAGGGACAGGGACTAATGAAAAACTGTTTTTT. This translates into CASSRGTGTNEKLFF.

The V and J genes are TRBV6-1 and TRBJ1-5; D unclear. The V gene lost 2 bases and the J gene lost 3 bases, with 11 bases spanning the gap. The CDR3 extends over 15 amino acids. Germline V CDR1 and CDR2: MNHNS, SASEGT. The CDR3, as DNA: TGTGCCAGCAGTGAACTTGGAGGGTACAATCAGCCCCAGCATTTT. Translated: CASSELGGYNQPQHF.

This clone has a single count. V and J are TRBV7-2 and TRBJ2-1; 8 bases agree with TRBD2. This CDR3 spans 19 amino acids. The trim removed 4 bases at V and 0 bases at J, leaving 14 bases unmatched. Germline V CDR1 and CDR2: SGHTA, FQGNSA. CDR3 in DNA: TGTGCCAGCAGCTCCCAGGACAGCGGGAGAGACAGCTCCTACAATGAGCAGTTCTTC. Translating gives CASSSQDSGRDSSYNEQFF.

The rearrangement joins TRBV30 to TRBJ2-1; D perhaps matches TRBD2 (7 bases). CDR3 length equals 16 residues. The V gene's germline CDR1 is GTSNPN and CDR2 SVGIG (reference sequence). V dropped 1 base and J dropped 3 bases, with 16 bases sitting between them. DNA of the CDR3: TGTGCCTGGAGTGCTAGCGGAGGACAGTACTACAATGAGCAGTTCTTC. It encodes CAWSASGGQYYNEQFF.

A single count supports this clone. The genes are TRBV9 and TRBJ1-2; TRBD1 matches at 7 bases. The germline V gene encodes CDR1 SGDLS and CDR2 YYNGEE. V shed 0 bases and J 1 base; nucleotides not matched to a gene: 3. This CDR3 comprises 15 residues. The CDR3 DNA is TGTGCCAGCAGCGTAGAGCAGGGGGGTAACTATGGCTACACCTTC. This sequence encodes CASSVEQGGNYGYTF.

V gene TRBV7-9 combines with J gene TRBJ2-7, with 9 bases identical to TRBD2. The CDR3 length is 15 residues. The germline V gene has CDR1 SEHNR and CDR2 FQNEAQ (reference sequence). V dropped 5 bases and J dropped 0; count of bases not matched to a gene: 5. CDR3 bases: TGTGCCAGCAGCGAACTTAGCGGGAGCTCCTACGAGCAGTACTTC. Its translation: CASSELSGSSYEQYF.

This sequence joins TRBV7-8 and TRBJ2-6; weak D call: TRBD1 (6 bases). The CDR3 is 13 amino acids. Germline V gene lookup returns CDR1 SGHVS and CDR2 FQNEAQ. Trimming pared 8 bases from V and 2 bases from J, leaving 7 bases between. CDR3 sequence: CASPGAGANVLTF. CDR3 sequence (DNA): TGTGCCAGCCCAGGGGCTGGGGCCAACGTCCTGACTTTC.

The chain links TRBV4-1 to TRBJ2-7; TRBD2 matches at 7 bases. Germline CDR1 MGHRA, CDR2 YSYEKL. V was clipped by 0 bases and J by 2 bases; unmatched bases: 4. This CDR3 region has 15 residues. The CDR3 sequence is CASSQERESPYEQYF. CDR3 DNA sequence: TGCGCCAGCAGCCAAGAGCGGGAGTCACCCTACGAGCAGTACTTC.

The chain joins TRBV4-2 to TRBJ1-2; 8 nucleotides match TRBD1. The V segment lost 0 bases and the J segment 6 bases; nucleotides outside the gene matches: 9. Germline loops: CDR1 LGHNA, CDR2 YNFKEQ. CDR3 length: 16 residues. CDR3 in DNA: TGTGCCAGCAGCCAAGACCGCGGACAGGGAAGGGATGGCTACACCTTC. Its translation: CASSQDRGQGRDGYTF.

This sequence joins TRBV29-1 and TRBJ2-1; 8 nucleotides line up with TRBD1. CDR1 and CDR2 from the germline V gene are SQVTM and ANQGSEA. With V trimmed by 4 bases and J by 3 bases, 5 bases remained unmatched. This CDR3 contains 14 residues. The CDR3 coding sequence is TGCAGCGTTGGTGGGGACAGGATCTACAATGAGCAGTTCTTC. Encoded protein: CSVGGDRIYNEQFF.

The rearrangement joins TRBV6-4 to TRBJ2-2, with a tentative D call TRBD2 (5 bases). The CDR3 consists of 14 residues. Germline V gives CDR1 MRHNA, CDR2 SNTAGT. The V end was cut by 3 bases, the J end by 6 bases, with 11 bases between. CDR3: CASSETTSPGELFF. In DNA form, the CDR3 reads TGTGCCAGCAGTGAAACTACTAGTCCCGGGGAGCTGTTTTTT.

The chain joins TRBV29-1 to TRBJ2-1; D gene unclear. Trimming cost V 1 base and J 0 bases, with 10 bases left between them. Looked up from germline, CDR1 is SQVTM and CDR2 is ANQGSEA. This CDR3 is 15 amino acids long. The CDR3 nucleotides read TGCAGCGTTGAAGGTACGGTGAGCTCCTACAATGAGCAGTTCTTC. This encodes CSVEGTVSSYNEQFF.

This chain uses TRBV7-9 with TRBJ2-5, with 7 nucleotides matching TRBD2. Germline loops: CDR1 SEHNR, CDR2 FQNEAQ (reference sequence). The junction had 12 bases not matched to a gene; V was cut back by 5 bases and J by 3 bases. This CDR3 is 16 amino acids long. The CDR3 DNA reads as TGTGCCAGCAGCCTTTCCACTAGCGCGGACAAAGAGACCCAGTACTTC. As protein: CASSLSTSADKETQYF.